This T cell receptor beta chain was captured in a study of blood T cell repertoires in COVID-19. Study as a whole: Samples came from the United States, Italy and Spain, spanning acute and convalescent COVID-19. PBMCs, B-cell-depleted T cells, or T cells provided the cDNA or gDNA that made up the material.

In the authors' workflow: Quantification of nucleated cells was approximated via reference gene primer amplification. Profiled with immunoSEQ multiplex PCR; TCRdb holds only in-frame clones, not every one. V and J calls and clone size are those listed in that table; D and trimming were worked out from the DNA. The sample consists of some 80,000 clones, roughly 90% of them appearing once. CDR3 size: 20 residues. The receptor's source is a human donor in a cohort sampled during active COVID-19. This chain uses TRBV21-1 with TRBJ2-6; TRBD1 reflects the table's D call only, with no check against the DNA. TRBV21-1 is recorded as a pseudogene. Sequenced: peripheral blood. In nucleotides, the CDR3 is TGTGCCAGCAGCAAAGGGGGACAGGGGTCTTACCGCTCTGGGGCCAACGTCCTGACTTTC. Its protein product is CASSKGGQGSYRSGANVLTF.